This T cell receptor beta chain was obtained from a study of read filtering for tumor transcriptome and immune sequencing. Study observations and caveats: In IR-seq, single-read clonotypes were roughly 82% of clonotypes but about 3.5% of reads.

This clonotype was seen more than once but under ten times. Its antigen is not identified. Germline V gives CDR1 MDHEN, CDR2 SYDVKM. V lost 5 bases to trimming and J lost 2 bases, with 15 bases between them. CDR3 length equals 15 residues. This library used about 400 ng RNA and molecular barcoded adaptors spanning alpha/delta and beta/gamma chains. TCRdb fed the reads into MiXCR, producing one record per CDR3 protein. The sample records about 130,000 distinct CDR3 sequences, 10% to 15% being singletons. Every patient had bone marrow sampled while the disease was active. The TCR comes from a donor aged 40 or over with multiple myeloma. The specimen was a population of CD138-negative cells sorted from bone marrow. The rearrangement links TRBV28 to TRBJ2-5; D call uncertain. Written as DNA, the CDR3 is TGTGCCAGCAGTCGAAGTGGGTTGGAGCAAGAGACCCAGTACTTC. This sequence encodes CASSRSGLEQETQYF.